The 27 T cell receptor beta chains below come from one sample, sequenced in a study of cytotoxic CD8 clonotypes in ibrutinib-treated CLL (dated by TCRdb to about 2021). Library generation was performed with the immunoSEQ multiplex PCR assay. Not all clones reach the TCRdb copy of this immuneACCESS table, which keeps in-frame sequences only. Checked studies attribute under half of the gap to unresolved V genes and leave the rest unexplained. Counted in this sample were some 80,000 clones; roughly 77% of them appeared once. The ten largest clones add up to 4% to 5.5% of the sample. Interpreted using the paper, the time point label stands for: eleven to twelve months on ibrutinib. Here the sequenced sample was PBMCs, taken after 12 months of ibrutinib treatment. Receptors originate from a human donor with chronic lymphocytic leukemia.

The chain combines TRBV27 with TRBJ2-7; tentatively, D is TRBD1 or TRBD2 (6 bases each). There are 15 residues in the CDR3. Trimming pared 0 bases from V and 4 bases from J, leaving 13 bases between. In germline, CDR1 is MNHEY, CDR2 SMNVEV (reference sequence). CDR3 sequence: CASSLSWGAGYEQYF. The CDR3 bases are TGTGCCAGCAGTTTATCTTGGGGGGCGGGATACGAGCAGTACTTC.

This chain links TRBV7-9 with TRBJ2-1; D could derive from TRBD1 or TRBD2 (5 bases each). The germline V gene encodes CDR1 SEHNR and CDR2 FQNEAQ (reference sequence). V lost 5 bases to trimming and J lost 4 bases, with 18 bases between them. The CDR3 runs to 16 residues. The CDR3 loop reads CASSPAWGGSYNEQFF. The CDR3, as DNA: TGTGCCAGCAGCCCCGCGTGGGGCGGGTCATACAATGAGCAGTTCTTC.

The chain links TRBV6-1 to TRBJ2-7; TRBD1 aligns across 11 bases. The CDR3 length is 14 residues. The V gene's germline CDR1 is MNHNS and CDR2 SASEGT. V shed 4 bases, J shed 4 bases, and the junction held 3 bases outside the gene matches. CDR3 loop: CASSGTGGWYEQYF. The CDR3 nucleotides are TGTGCCAGCAGTGGGACAGGGGGCTGGTACGAGCAGTACTTC.

This clone turned up a few times. The chain carries TRBV7-8 and TRBJ1-6; the D is unclear. Trimming cost V 5 bases and J 10 bases, with 18 bases left between them. This CDR3 is built from 15 residues. Germline assignment: CDR1 SGHVS and CDR2 FQNEAQ. The CDR3 spells CASSPMWVKDSPLHF. CDR3 DNA: TGTGCCAGCAGCCCCATGTGGGTGAAGGACTCACCCCTCCACTTT.

The V gene is TRBV6-6, the J gene TRBJ2-5; D gene unclear. The germline gives CDR1 MNHNY, CDR2 SVGAGI (reference sequence). Trimming pared 0 bases from V and 5 bases from J, leaving 10 bases between. The CDR3 spans 14 residues. CDR3 in DNA: TGTGCCAGCAGTTACTCGGTCGGGCGGGAGACCCAGTACTTC. The encoded protein is CASSYSVGRETQYF.

This sequence joins TRBV19 and TRBJ2-7; 7 bases map to TRBD2. The CDR3 runs 14 residues. J gave up 2 bases and V 4 bases, and 5 bases lay outside the gene matches. Germline CDR1 is LNHDA and CDR2 is SQIVND (reference sequence). The CDR3 nucleotides read TGTGCCAGTAGTACCACCGGGACTACCTACGAGCAGTACTTC. It codes for CASSTTGTTYEQYF. Full variable domain (remainder filled in from reference TRBV19 and TRBJ2-7): DGGITQSPKYLFRKEGQNVTLSCEQNLNHDAMYWYRQDPGQGLRLIYYSQIVNDFQKGDIAEGYSVSREKKESFPLTVTSAQKNPTAFYLCASSTTGTTYEQYFGPGTRLTVT.

V and J are TRBV6-6 and TRBJ2-1; maybe TRBD1 (7 bases). Trimming stripped 7 bases from V and 15 bases from J, with 16 bases between. The germline V gene has CDR1 MNHNY and CDR2 SVGAGI (reference sequence). This CDR3 contains 11 residues. CDR3 in amino acids: CASIGQEGSFF. DNA of the CDR3: TGTGCCAGCATCGGACAGGAGGGGTCGTTCTTC.

The CDR3 region has the DNA TGTGCCAGCAGCCCCCACCCCGGGACAGGGGGGAATCAGCCCCAGCATTTT. Translation gives CASSPHPGTGGNQPQHF. The chain combines TRBV5-8 with TRBJ1-5, with 11 bases identical to TRBD1. The germline V gene encodes CDR1 SGHTS and CDR2 YDEGEE. The CDR3 length is 17 residues. Trimming took 4 bases from V and 4 from J; bases not matched to a gene: 10.

The chain employs TRBV18 and TRBJ2-5; 8 nucleotides match TRBD2. V lost 3 bases to trimming and J lost 5 bases; unmatched junction nucleotides: 8. This CDR3 region has 15 residues. The germline V gene encodes CDR1 KGHSH and CDR2 LQKENI. CDR3 nucleotide sequence: TGTGCCAGCTCACCCCGGACTAGCTTGGGGGAGACCCAGTACTTC. Protein sequence: CASSPRTSLGETQYF.

This clone showed up just once. This rearrangement joins TRBV4-2 to TRBJ1-2; D gene unclear. Germline values: CDR1 LGHNA, CDR2 YNFKEQ. This CDR3 has 15 amino acids. Trimming took off 0 bases at V and 3 bases at J, with 11 bases between the two ends. CDR3 region: CASSQEAGNDYGYTF. The CDR3 coding sequence is TGTGCCAGCAGCCAAGAGGCCGGGAATGACTATGGCTACACCTTC.

The rearrangement joins TRBV7-2 to TRBJ2-3; 8 positions agree with TRBD2. The CDR3 contains 16 residues. The V gene's germline CDR1 is SGHTA and CDR2 FQGNSA. Germline trimming cut 0 bases from V and 0 bases from J; bases unmatched to any gene: 2. The CDR3 DNA sequence: TGTGCCAGCAGCTTAGCGCGGGGGGCAAGCACAGATACGCAGTATTTT. Translated, it gives CASSLARGASTDTQYF.

The chain couples TRBV5-1 to TRBJ1-2, with 8 bases aligning to TRBD1. The V and J ends lost 2 bases and 3 bases, in that order; junction bases with no gene match: 12. Per germline, CDR1 SGHRS and CDR2 YFSETQ. The CDR3 sequence is 17 residues long. CDR3 nucleotides: TGCGCCAGCAGCTTAGCTCCACAGGGGGTAGGGGACTATGGCTACACCTTC. Amino acids: CASSLAPQGVGDYGYTF.

The CDR3 DNA is TGTGCCAGCAGCTTAGGGACAGGGGGCGCCGAGCAGTTCTTC. This translates into CASSLGTGGAEQFF. V usage is TRBV11-3 and J usage is TRBJ2-1; 11 bases are shared with TRBD1. The CDR3 spans 14 residues. Germline CDR1 is SGHNT and CDR2 is YENEEA. Germline trimming cut 1 base from V and 10 bases from J; bases unmatched to any gene: 3.

This clone has a handful of counts. This rearrangement joins TRBV4-1 to TRBJ2-7; no reliable D call. The length of the CDR3 is 14 residues. Germline V gene lookup returns CDR1 MGHRA and CDR2 YSYEKL. Trimming pared 1 base from V and 2 bases from J, leaving 9 bases between. DNA for the CDR3: TGCGCCAGCAGCCAAGTATGGCTTCCCTACGAGCAGTACTTC. This gives the protein CASSQVWLPYEQYF.

This clone has just one count. V is TRBV12-5 and J is TRBJ1-5; 9 nucleotides line up with TRBD1. Looked up from germline, CDR1 is LGHNT and CDR2 is FRNRAP. V shed 3 bases and J 1 base; nucleotides not matched to a gene: 7. This CDR3 contains 17 residues. The CDR3 bases are TGTGCTAGTGGTTTCCACACAGGGGGCGGGAGCAATCAGCCCCAGCATTTT. It is translated as CASGFHTGGGSNQPQHF.

The chain uses TRBV10-2 and TRBJ2-1; the D is unclear. Trimming stripped 8 bases from V and 6 bases from J, with 8 bases between. The CDR3 length is 11 residues. The germline V gene encodes CDR1 WSHSY and CDR2 SAAADI. The CDR3 sequence is CASWWGNEQFF. CDR3 sequence (DNA): TGCGCCAGCTGGTGGGGCAATGAGCAGTTCTTC.

The rearrangement uses TRBV7-9 and TRBJ2-3; TRBD1 agrees at 8 bases. Germline trimming cut 5 bases from V and 6 bases from J; bases unmatched to any gene: 7. The CDR3 loop spans 14 amino acids. Germline CDR1 reads SEHNR; CDR2 reads FQNEAQ (reference sequence). CDR3 coding DNA: TGTGCCAGCAGCCCCGGGACAGGAGGGGATACGCAGTATTTT. It translates to CASSPGTGGDTQYF.

The chain links TRBV7-2 to TRBJ2-2; D gene unclear. V was cut by 5 bases and J by 3 bases, with 10 bases left in between. The CDR3 extends over 14 amino acids. The germline V gene has CDR1 SGHTA and CDR2 FQGNSA. This CDR3 is CASSHHWYTGELFF. The CDR3 DNA follows: TGTGCCAGCAGCCACCACTGGTACACCGGGGAGCTGTTTTTT.

This chain uses TRBV19 with TRBJ2-7; the D gene is possibly TRBD1 (7 bases). The CDR3 runs to 15 residues. V lost 1 base and J 5 bases, leaving 15 bases between the germline ends. The germline V gene has CDR1 LNHDA and CDR2 SQIVND (reference sequence). The CDR3, as DNA: TGTGCCAGTAGTATAGTCGGGACAGCGGGCGACGAGCAGTACTTC. Residues: CASSIVGTAGDEQYF.

The CDR3 nucleotides read TGTGCCAGCAGCCGGGGGTGGTCCTACAATGAGCAGTTCTTC. Translation gives CASSRGWSYNEQFF. This chain links TRBV16 with TRBJ2-1; possibly TRBD1 or TRBD2 for D (5 bases each). The CDR3 is 14 amino acids. Germline CDR1 KGHSY, CDR2 FQNENV. V was cut by 4 bases and J by 1 base, with 8 bases left in between.

The chain combines TRBV28 with TRBJ1-1; possibly TRBD1 for D (5 bases). Germline CDR1 reads MDHEN; CDR2 reads SYDVKM. V lost 7 bases and J lost 3, with 15 bases in between. The CDR3 covers 14 residues. The CDR3 loop reads CASTWDLGYTEAFF. DNA of the CDR3: TGTGCCAGCACCTGGGACCTGGGGTACACTGAAGCTTTCTTT.

This sequence joins TRBV9 and TRBJ2-1; unclear D gene. Germline CDR1 is SGDLS and CDR2 is YYNGEE. This CDR3 comprises 16 residues. With 0 bases removed from V and 2 bases from J, the gap between germline ends came to 12 bases. CDR3 region: CASSVGTPGPYNEQFF. DNA for the CDR3: TGTGCCAGCAGCGTAGGGACCCCCGGCCCCTACAATGAGCAGTTCTTC.

The chain joins TRBV19 to TRBJ1-1; 7 nucleotides line up with TRBD1. The CDR3 consists of 15 residues. Germline lookup yields CDR1 LNHDA and CDR2 SQIVND (reference sequence). V lost 5 bases to trimming and J lost 5 bases; unmatched junction nucleotides: 11. CDR3 sequence (DNA): TGTGCCAGTAGTGCAGACCAGGGGGGTTGGACTGAAGCTTTCTTT. Residues: CASSADQGGWTEAFF. Combining the CDR3 with reference TRBV19 and TRBJ1-1 gives the whole variable domain DGGITQSPKYLFRKEGQNVTLSCEQNLNHDAMYWYRQDPGQGLRLIYYSQIVNDFQKGDIAEGYSVSREKKESFPLTVTSAQKNPTAFYLCASSADQGGWTEAFFGQGTRLTVV.

This clone came up a few times. The chain couples TRBV10-3 to TRBJ1-5; D call uncertain. Germline V lookup: CDR1 ENHRY, CDR2 SYGVKD. V was cut by 8 bases and J by 3 bases, with 11 bases left in between. The CDR3 spans 13 residues. The CDR3, as DNA: TGTGCCATCGTAGGGCAGCTCAATCAGCCCCAGCATTTT. This encodes CAIVGQLNQPQHF.

This rearrangement joins TRBV5-6 to TRBJ2-3; no reliable D call. In germline, CDR1 is SGHDT, CDR2 YYEEEE. Trimming stripped 4 bases from V and 3 bases from J, with 6 bases between. The CDR3 runs to 12 residues. CDR3: CASSAGTDTQYF. The CDR3 DNA is TGTGCCAGCAGCGCCGGAACAGATACGCAGTATTTT.

This clone was observed a handful of times. The V and J genes are TRBV4-1 and TRBJ1-5; 7 bases align to TRBD1. The ends lost 0 bases at V and 5 bases at J; junction bases unmatched: 4. The CDR3 contains 15 residues. The germline CDR1 and CDR2 sequences are MGHRA and YSYEKL. CDR3 DNA: TGCGCCAGCAGCCAAGAAGGGACAGAGGATCAGCCCCAGCATTTT. Translating gives CASSQEGTEDQPQHF.

The genes are TRBV7-8 and TRBJ2-1; D is ambiguous. Looked up from germline, CDR1 is SGHVS and CDR2 is FQNEAQ. V was cut by 5 bases and J by 7 bases, with 18 bases left in between. This CDR3 comprises 15 residues. CDR3 region: CASSHPRKVGNEQFF. CDR3 bases: TGTGCCAGCAGCCACCCCCGAAAGGTTGGTAATGAGCAGTTCTTC.